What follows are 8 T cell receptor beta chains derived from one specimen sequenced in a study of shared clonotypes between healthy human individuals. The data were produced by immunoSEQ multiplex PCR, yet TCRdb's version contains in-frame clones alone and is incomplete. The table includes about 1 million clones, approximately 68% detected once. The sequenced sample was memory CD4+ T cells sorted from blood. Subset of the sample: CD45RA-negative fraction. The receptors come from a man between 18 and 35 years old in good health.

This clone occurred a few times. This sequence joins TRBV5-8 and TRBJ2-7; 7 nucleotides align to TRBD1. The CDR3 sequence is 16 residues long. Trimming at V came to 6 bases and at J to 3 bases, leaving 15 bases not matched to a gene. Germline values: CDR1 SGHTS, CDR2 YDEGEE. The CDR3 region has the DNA TGTGCCAGCAACAACCTCCCGGGACAGTACAACTACGAGCAGTACTTC. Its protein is CASNNLPGQYNYEQYF.

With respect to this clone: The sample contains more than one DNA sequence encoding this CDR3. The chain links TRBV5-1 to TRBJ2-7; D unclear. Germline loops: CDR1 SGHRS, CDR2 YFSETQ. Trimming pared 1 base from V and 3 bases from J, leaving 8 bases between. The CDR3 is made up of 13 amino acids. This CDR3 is CASSLLPHYEQYF. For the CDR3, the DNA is TGCGCCAGCAGCTTGTTACCGCACTACGAGCAGTACTTC. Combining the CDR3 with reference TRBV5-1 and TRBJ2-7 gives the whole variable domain KAGVTQTPRYLIKTRGQQVTLSCSPISGHRSVSWYQQTPGQGLQFLFEYFSETQRNKGNFPGRFSGRQFSNSRSEMNVSTLELGDSALYLCASSLLPHYEQYFGPGTRLTVT.

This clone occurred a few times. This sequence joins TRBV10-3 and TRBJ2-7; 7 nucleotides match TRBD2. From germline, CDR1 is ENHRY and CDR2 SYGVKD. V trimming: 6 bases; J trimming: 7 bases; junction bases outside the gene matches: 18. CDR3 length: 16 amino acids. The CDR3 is CAIRPGHGIAGNEQYF. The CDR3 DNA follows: TGTGCCATCAGACCTGGCCACGGAATAGCGGGTAATGAGCAGTACTTC.

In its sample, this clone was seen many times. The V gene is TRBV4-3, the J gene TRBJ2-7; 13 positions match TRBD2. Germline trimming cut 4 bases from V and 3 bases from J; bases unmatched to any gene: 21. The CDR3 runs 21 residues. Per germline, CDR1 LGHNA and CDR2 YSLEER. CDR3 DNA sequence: TGCGCCAGCAGCCCGAAAGACCGCCGACTAGCGGGAGGCTCATTCTTCTACGAGCAGTACTTC. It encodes CASSPKDRRLAGGSFFYEQYF.

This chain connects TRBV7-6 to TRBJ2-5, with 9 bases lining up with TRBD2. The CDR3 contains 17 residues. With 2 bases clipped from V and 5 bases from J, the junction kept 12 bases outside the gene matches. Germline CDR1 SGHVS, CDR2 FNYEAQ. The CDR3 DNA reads TGTGCCAGCAGCTTAATTTCGGCGGGGGGGCCGAAGGAGACCCAGTACTTC. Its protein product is CASSLISAGGPKETQYF.

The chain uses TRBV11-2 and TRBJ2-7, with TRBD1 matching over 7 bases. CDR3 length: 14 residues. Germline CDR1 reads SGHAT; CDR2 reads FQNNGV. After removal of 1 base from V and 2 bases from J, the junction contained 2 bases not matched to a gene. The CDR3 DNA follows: TGTGCCAGCAGCTTAGTAGGGACAGCCTACGAGCAGTACTTC. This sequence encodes CASSLVGTAYEQYF.

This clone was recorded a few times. The CDR3 protein is CASSRTVTAYEQYF. DNA for the CDR3: TGTGCCAGCAGCCGTACAGTCACGGCCTACGAGCAGTACTTC. V is TRBV5-4 and J is TRBJ2-7; D is ambiguous. The CDR3 spans 14 residues. V dropped 4 bases and J dropped 2 bases, with 13 bases sitting between them. Germline values: CDR1 SGHNT, CDR2 YYREEE (reference sequence).

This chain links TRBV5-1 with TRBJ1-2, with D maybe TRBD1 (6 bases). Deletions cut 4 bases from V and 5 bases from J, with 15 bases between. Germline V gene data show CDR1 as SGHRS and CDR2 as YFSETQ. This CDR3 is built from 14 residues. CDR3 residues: CASSPATGSYGYTF. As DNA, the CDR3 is TGCGCCAGCAGCCCGGCTACAGGGAGTTATGGCTACACCTTC.